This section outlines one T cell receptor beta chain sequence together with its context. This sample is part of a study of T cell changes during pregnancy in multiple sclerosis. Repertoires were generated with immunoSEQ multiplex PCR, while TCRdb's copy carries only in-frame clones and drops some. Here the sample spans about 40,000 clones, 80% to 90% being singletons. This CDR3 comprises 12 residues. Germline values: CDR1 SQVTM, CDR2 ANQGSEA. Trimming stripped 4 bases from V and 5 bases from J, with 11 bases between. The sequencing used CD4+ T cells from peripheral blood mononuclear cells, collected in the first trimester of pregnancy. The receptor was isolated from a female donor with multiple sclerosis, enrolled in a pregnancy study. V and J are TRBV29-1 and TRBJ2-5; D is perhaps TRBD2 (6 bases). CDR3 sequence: CSVAEGRETQYF. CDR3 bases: TGCAGCGTTGCGGAGGGTAGGGAGACCCAGTACTTC. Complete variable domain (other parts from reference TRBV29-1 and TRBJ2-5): SAVISQKPSRDICQRGTSLTIQCQVDSQVTMMFWYRQQPGQSLTLIATANQGSEATYESGFVIDKFPISRPNLTFSTLTVSNMSPEDSSIYLCSVAEGRETQYFGPGTRLLVL.